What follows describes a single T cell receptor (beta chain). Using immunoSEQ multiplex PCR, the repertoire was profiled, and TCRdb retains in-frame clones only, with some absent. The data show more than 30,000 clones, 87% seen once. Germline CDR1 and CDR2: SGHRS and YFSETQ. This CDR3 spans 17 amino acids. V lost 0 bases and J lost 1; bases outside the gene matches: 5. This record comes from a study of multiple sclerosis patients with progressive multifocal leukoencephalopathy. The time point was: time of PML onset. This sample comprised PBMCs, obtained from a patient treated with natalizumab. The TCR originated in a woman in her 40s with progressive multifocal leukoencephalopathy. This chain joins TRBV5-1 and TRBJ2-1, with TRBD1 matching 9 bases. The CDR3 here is CASSLAGQGLSYNEQFF. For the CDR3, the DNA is TGCGCCAGCAGCTTGGCGGGACAGGGCCTTTCCTACAATGAGCAGTTCTTC.